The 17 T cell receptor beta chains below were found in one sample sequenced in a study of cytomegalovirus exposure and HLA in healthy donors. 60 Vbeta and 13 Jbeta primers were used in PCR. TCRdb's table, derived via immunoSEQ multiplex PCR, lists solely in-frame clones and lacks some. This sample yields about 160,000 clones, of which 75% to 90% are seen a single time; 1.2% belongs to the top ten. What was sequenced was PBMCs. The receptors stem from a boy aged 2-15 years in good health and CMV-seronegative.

CDR3 region: CASSLNRGQNTEAFF. Written as DNA, the CDR3 is TGTGCCAGCAGCCTTAACAGGGGGCAGAACACTGAAGCTTTCTTT. The rearrangement links TRBV7-9 to TRBJ1-1, with 9 bases lining up with TRBD1. J gave up 1 base and V 5 bases, and 5 bases lay outside the gene matches. The CDR3 sequence is 15 residues long. The germline CDR1 and CDR2 sequences are SEHNR and FQNEAQ (reference sequence).

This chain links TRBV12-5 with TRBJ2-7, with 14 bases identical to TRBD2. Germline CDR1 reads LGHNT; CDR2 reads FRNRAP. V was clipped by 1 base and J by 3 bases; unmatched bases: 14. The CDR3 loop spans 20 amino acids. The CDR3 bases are TGTGCTAGTGGTTTGGATGAATACGGACTAGCGGGGGGCCACCTCTACGAGCAGTACGTC. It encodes CASGLDEYGLAGGHLYEQYV.

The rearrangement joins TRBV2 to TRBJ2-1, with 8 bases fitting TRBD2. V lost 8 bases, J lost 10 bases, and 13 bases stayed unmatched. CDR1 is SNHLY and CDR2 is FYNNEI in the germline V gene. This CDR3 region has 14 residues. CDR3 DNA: TGTGCCAGCTGGGAACGGGGGGGCATCAGAGAGCAGTTCTTC. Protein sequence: CASWERGGIREQFF.

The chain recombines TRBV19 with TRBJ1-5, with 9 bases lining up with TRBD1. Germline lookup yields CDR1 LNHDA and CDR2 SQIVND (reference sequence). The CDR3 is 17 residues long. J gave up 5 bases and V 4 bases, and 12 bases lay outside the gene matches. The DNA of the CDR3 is TGTGCCAGTAGTACGAAGGGCGGGACAGGGACCGATCAGCCCCAGCATTTT. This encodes CASSTKGGTGTDQPQHF.

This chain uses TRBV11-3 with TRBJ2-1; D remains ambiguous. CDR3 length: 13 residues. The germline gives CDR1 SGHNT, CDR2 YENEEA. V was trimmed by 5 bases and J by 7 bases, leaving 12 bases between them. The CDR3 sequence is CASSPYRSNEQFF. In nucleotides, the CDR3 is TGTGCCAGCAGCCCCTATCGGTCAAATGAGCAGTTCTTC.

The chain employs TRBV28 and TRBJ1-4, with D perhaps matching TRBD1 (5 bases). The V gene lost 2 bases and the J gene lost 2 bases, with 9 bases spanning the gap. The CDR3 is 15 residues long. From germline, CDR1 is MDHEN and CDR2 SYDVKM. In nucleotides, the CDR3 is TGTGCCAGCAGTTTAGTTCGGGGGACTAATGAAAAACTGTTTTTT. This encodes CASSLVRGTNEKLFF.

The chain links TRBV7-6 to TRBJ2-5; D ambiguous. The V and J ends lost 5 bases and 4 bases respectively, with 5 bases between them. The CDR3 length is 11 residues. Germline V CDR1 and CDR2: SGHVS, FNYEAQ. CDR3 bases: TGTGCCAGCAGCGTATTAGAGACCCAGTACTTC. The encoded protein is CASSVLETQYF.

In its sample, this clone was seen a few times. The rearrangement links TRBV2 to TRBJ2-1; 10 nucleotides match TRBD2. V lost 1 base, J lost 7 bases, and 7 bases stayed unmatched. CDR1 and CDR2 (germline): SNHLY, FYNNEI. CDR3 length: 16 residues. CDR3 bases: TGTGCCAGCAGTGAAGTGGGTCTAGCGGGGGATAATGAGCAGTTCTTC. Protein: CASSEVGLAGDNEQFF. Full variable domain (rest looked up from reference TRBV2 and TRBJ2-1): EPEVTQTPSHQVTQMGQEVILRCVPISNHLYFYWYRQILGQKVEFLVSFYNNEISEKSEIFDDQFSVERPDGSNFTLKIRSTKLEDSAMYFCASSEVGLAGDNEQFFGPGTRLTVL.

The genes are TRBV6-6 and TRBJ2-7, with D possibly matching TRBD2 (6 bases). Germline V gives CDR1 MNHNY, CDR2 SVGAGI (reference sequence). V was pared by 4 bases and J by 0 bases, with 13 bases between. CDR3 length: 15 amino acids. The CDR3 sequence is CASSSPGLSSYEQYF. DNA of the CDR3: TGTGCCAGCAGTTCCCCGGGACTTAGCTCCTACGAGCAGTACTTC.

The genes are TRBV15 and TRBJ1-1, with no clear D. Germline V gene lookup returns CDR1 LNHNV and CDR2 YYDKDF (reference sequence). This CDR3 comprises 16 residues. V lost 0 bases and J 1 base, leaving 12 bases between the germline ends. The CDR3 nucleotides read TGTGCCACCAGCAGAGACCCAGTCCTCAGGAACACTGAAGCTTTCTTT. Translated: CATSRDPVLRNTEAFF.

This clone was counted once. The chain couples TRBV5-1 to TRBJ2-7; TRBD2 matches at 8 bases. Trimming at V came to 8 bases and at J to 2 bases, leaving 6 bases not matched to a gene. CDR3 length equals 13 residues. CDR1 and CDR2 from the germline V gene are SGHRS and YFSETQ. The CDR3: CASYGTSPYEQYF. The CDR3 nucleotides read TGCGCCAGTTATGGGACTAGTCCCTACGAGCAGTACTTC.

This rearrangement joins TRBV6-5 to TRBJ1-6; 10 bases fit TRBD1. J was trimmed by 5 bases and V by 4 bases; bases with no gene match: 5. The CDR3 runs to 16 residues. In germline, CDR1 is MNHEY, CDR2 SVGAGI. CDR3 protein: CASSSGQGTNNSPLHF. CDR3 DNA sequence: TGTGCCAGCAGTTCGGGACAGGGGACTAATAATTCACCCCTCCACTTT.

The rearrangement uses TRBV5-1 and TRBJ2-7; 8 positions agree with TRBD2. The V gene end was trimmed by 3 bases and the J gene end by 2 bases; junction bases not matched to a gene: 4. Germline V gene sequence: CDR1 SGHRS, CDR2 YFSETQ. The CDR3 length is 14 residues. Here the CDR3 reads CASSSREGAYEQYF. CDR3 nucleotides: TGCGCCAGCAGCTCCCGGGAGGGGGCCTACGAGCAGTACTTC.

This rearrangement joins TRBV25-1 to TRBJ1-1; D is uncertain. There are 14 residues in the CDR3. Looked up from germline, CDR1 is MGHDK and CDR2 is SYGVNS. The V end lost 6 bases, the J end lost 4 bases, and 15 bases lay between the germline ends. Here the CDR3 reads CASSAHGWATEAFF. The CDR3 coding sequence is TGTGCCAGCAGCGCCCACGGATGGGCCACTGAAGCTTTCTTT.

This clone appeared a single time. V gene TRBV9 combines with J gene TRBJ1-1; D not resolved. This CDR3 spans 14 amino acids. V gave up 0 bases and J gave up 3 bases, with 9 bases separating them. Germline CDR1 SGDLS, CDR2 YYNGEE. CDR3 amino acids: CASSVDGEHTEAFF. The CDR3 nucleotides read TGTGCCAGCAGCGTAGATGGGGAGCACACTGAAGCTTTCTTT.

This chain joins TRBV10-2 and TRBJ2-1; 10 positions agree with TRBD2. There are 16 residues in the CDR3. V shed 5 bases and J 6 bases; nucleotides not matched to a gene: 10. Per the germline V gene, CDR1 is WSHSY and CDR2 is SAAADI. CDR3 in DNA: TGCGCCAGCAGTAATTCAGCGGGAGGGCCCAGCAATGAGCAGTTCTTC. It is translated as CASSNSAGGPSNEQFF.

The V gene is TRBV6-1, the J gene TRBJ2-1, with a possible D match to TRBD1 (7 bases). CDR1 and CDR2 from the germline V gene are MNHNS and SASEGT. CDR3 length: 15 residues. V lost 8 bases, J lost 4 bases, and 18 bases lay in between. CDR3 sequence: CASQRETGRYNEQFF. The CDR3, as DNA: TGTGCCAGCCAACGGGAGACAGGGCGTTACAATGAGCAGTTCTTC.